This T cell receptor beta chain stems from a study of blood T cell repertoires in COVID-19. Generated by immunoSEQ multiplex PCR, the TCRdb table keeps only in-frame clones and is missing some. The sample lists some 190,000 clones; roughly three quarters were seen once. The TCR sequence derives from a man between 60 and 70 years old who had been exposed to COVID-19. Source material: PBMCs or T cells enriched from blood (not recorded which).

CDR3 region: CASSLIGTPLSSYEQYF. DNA of the CDR3: TGTGCCAGCAGCTTAATTGGGACACCGCTTAGTTCCTACGAGCAGTACTTC. The gene calls are TRBV7-8 and TRBJ2-7; the D gene is possibly TRBD1 (6 bases). CDR3 length: 17 residues. Germline CDR1 SGHVS, CDR2 FQNEAQ. V was pared by 2 bases and J by 1 base, with 18 bases between.